This TCR beta chain was found in a study of T cell clusters in autoimmune cytopenias. Study results and caveats: TRB repertoire shifts in secondary cytopenia and chronic lymphocytic leukemia mostly reflected lymphoma, not autoimmunity.

Each sample's input was 250 ng genomic DNA, about 38,000 genome equivalents. One tube held mixed TRB-A and TRB-B primer pools for touch-down PCR. After re-calling the multiplex PCR reads, TCRdb lists one entry per CDR3 protein, DNA absent. The listing contains 4,100 or so distinct CDR3 sequences. A remark on this clonotype: What it binds is not known.

The CDR3 sequence is 14 residues long. Germline V gives CDR1 LNHDA, CDR2 SQIVND (reference sequence). Sequencing was performed on peripheral blood. This clonotype was sampled from a human donor with an autoimmune cytopenia or autoimmune hepatitis (not recorded which). The V and J genes are TRBV19 and TRBJ2-3; TCRdb lists TRBD1, though no DNA is available to test this call. CDR3 protein: CASKVNRATDTQYF. Based on the CDR3 plus reference TRBV19 and TRBJ2-3, the full variable domain is DGGITQSPKYLFRKEGQNVTLSCEQNLNHDAMYWYRQDPGQGLRLIYYSQIVNDFQKGDIAEGYSVSREKKESFPLTVTSAQKNPTAFYLCASKVNRATDTQYFGPGTRLTVL.